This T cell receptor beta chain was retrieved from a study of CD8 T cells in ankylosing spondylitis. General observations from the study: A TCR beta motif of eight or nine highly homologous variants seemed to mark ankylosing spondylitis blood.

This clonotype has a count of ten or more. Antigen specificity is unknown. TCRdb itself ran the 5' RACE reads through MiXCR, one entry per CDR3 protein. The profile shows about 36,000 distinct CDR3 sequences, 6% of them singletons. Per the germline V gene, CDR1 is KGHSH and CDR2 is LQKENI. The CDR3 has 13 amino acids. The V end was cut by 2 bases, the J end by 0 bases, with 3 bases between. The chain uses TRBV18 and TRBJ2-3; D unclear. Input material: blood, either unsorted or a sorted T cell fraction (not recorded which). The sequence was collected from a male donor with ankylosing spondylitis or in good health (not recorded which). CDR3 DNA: TGTGCCAGCTCACCAGGTAGCACAGATACGCAGTATTTT. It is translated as CASSPGSTDTQYF.